The TCR beta chain described here comes from a study of OX40 agonist ivuxolimab in advanced cancers. General study findings and limits: At 0.1 to 3.0 mg/kg, clonal expansion of CD4+ and CD8+ blood T cells had occurred by week 6. Expanded clones were, on average, more numerous among CD8+ T cells than CD4+.

Autoimmune disease history or systemic immunosuppression disqualified patients. Blood sampling took place at baseline, cycle 4 day 1, and cycle 7 day 1. The trim removed 2 bases at V and 6 bases at J, leaving 9 bases unmatched. The germline V gene encodes CDR1 MNHNY and CDR2 SVGAGI (reference sequence). CDR3 length: 15 residues. About this clone itself: Its antigen is currently unknown.

The assay was immunoSEQ multiplex PCR, and TCRdb's table has in-frame clones only and misses some. The sample consists of roughly 80,000 clones, around 87% of them appearing once. The chain employs TRBV6-6 and TRBJ2-7; 8 nucleotides match TRBD1. The TCR comes from an adult with an advanced solid tumor such as melanoma, head and neck, liver or kidney cancer. The sample here was CD4+ or CD8+ T cells sorted from blood, taken in a trial of the OX40 agonist ivuxolimab. CDR3 amino acids: CASSYPGQGRGEQYF. CDR3 DNA: TGTGCCAGCAGTTACCCCGGACAGGGCCGCGGCGAGCAGTACTTC.